The 14 T cell receptor beta chains below come from one sample, sequenced in a study of blood T cell repertoires in COVID-19. Method: immunoSEQ multiplex PCR; TCRdb's copy keeps in-frame clones and lacks some. Found here are a few hundred thousand clones, around 81% of them singletons; the top ten hold roughly 3.1%. The sample was PBMCs or T cells enriched from blood (not recorded which). The receptors here all came from a man aged 50 to 60 who had recovered from COVID-19.

The rearrangement links TRBV11-3 to TRBJ2-7; 10 bases agree with TRBD2. The germline gives CDR1 SGHNT, CDR2 YENEEA. The CDR3 runs 16 residues. The V segment lost 5 bases and the J segment 5 bases; nucleotides outside the gene matches: 12. CDR3 bases: TGTGCCAGCAGCCTGAGGCTAGCGGGAGCCATAGACGAGCAGTACTTC. Protein sequence: CASSLRLAGAIDEQYF.

This clone appeared a single time. This chain uses TRBV11-3 with TRBJ2-5; weak D call: TRBD2 (6 bases). Germline CDR1 SGHNT, CDR2 YENEEA. Trimming shortened V by 2 bases and J by 2 bases, and 9 bases separated the two germline ends. The CDR3 extends over 14 amino acids. This CDR3 is CASSLFRGQETQYF. CDR3 sequence (DNA): TGTGCCAGCAGCTTATTTCGGGGGCAAGAGACCCAGTACTTC.

The V gene is TRBV5-1, the J gene TRBJ2-3; 13 bases match TRBD2. Unmatched junction bases numbered 6, after V lost 3 bases and J lost 2 bases. CDR1 is SGHRS and CDR2 is YFSETQ in the germline V gene. The CDR3 is made up of 17 amino acids. CDR3 sequence reads: CASSWLLAGGLTDTQYF. The CDR3 DNA is TGCGCCAGCAGCTGGTTACTAGCGGGGGGGCTCACAGATACGCAGTATTTT.

The CDR3 here is CASSSWTGGEPQHF. As DNA, the CDR3 is TGTGCCAGCAGCTCGTGGACAGGGGGTGAGCCCCAGCATTTT. The chain joins TRBV11-2 to TRBJ1-5; 10 bases are shared with TRBD1. Germline-derived CDR1 and CDR2 are SGHAT and FQNNGV. The CDR3 covers 14 residues. With V trimmed by 4 bases and J by 8 bases, 5 bases remained unmatched.

This clone occurred once. The chain uses TRBV19 and TRBJ1-3; no clear D gene. Germline CDR1 reads LNHDA; CDR2 reads SQIVND (reference sequence). V was trimmed by 5 bases and J by 2 bases, leaving 13 bases between them. This CDR3 has 15 amino acids. The CDR3 protein is CASSLARRAGNTIYF. DNA of the CDR3: TGTGCCAGTAGTTTGGCCCGGCGGGCTGGAAACACCATATATTTT.

J is TRBJ2-2 and V is TRBV10-1, with D perhaps TRBD1 (6 bases). Trimming took 2 bases from V and 4 from J, leaving 8 bases between them. The germline gives CDR1 WNHNN, CDR2 SYGVQD (reference sequence). The CDR3 totals 14 residues. CDR3 in amino acids: CASSENRVTGELFF. The CDR3 DNA sequence: TGCGCCAGCAGTGAGAACAGGGTCACCGGGGAGCTGTTTTTT.

This chain connects TRBV6-5 to TRBJ2-2; 8 positions agree with TRBD2. Germline CDR1 is MNHEY and CDR2 is SVGAGI. CDR3 length equals 14 residues. V shed 6 bases and J 1 base; nucleotides not matched to a gene: 1. The CDR3, as DNA: TGTGCCAGCAGGAGCGGGGGGAACACCGGGGAGCTGTTTTTT. Translated, it gives CASRSGGNTGELFF.

This clone turned up a few times. The sample holds other DNA sequences that translate to the same CDR3. This chain joins TRBV5-1 and TRBJ1-2; possibly TRBD1 for D (5 bases). The CDR3 sequence is 13 residues long. Trimming shortened V by 1 base and J by 4 bases, and 8 bases separated the two germline ends. Per the germline V gene, CDR1 is SGHRS and CDR2 is YFSETQ. The CDR3 region has the DNA TGCGCCAGCAGCTTGAGACAGTCCTATGGCTACACCTTC. Its translation is CASSLRQSYGYTF.

This chain connects TRBV19 to TRBJ2-3, with D uncertain. The germline V gene encodes CDR1 LNHDA and CDR2 SQIVND (reference sequence). V lost 6 bases and J lost 1, with 8 bases in between. The CDR3 has 13 amino acids. As DNA, the CDR3 is TGTGCCAGTAGGGAAGGAGGCACAGATACGCAGTATTTT. Translated: CASREGGTDTQYF.

This chain links TRBV7-9 with TRBJ2-5; 7 bases line up with TRBD1. Looked up from germline, CDR1 is SEHNR and CDR2 is FQNEAQ (reference sequence). Trimming removed 4 bases from V and 4 bases from J; junction bases left unmatched: 3. This CDR3 spans 13 amino acids. The CDR3 loop is CASSWGQRETQYF. As DNA, the CDR3 is TGTGCCAGCAGCTGGGGACAGAGAGAGACCCAGTACTTC.

The chain couples TRBV4-1 to TRBJ2-7; TRBD1 is a possible D gene (6 bases). The CDR3 is made up of 12 amino acids. CDR1 is MGHRA, CDR2 YSYEKL, per germline. Trimming stripped 1 base from V and 7 bases from J, with 8 bases between. Here the CDR3 DNA reads TGCGCCAGCAGCCAAGTAGGGGGAGAGCAGTACTTC. Its protein is CASSQVGGEQYF.

This chain joins TRBV10-1 and TRBJ1-6, with D tentatively TRBD1 (5 bases). This CDR3 is built from 14 residues. The V gene's germline CDR1 is WNHNN and CDR2 SYGVQD (reference sequence). Trimming took 3 bases from V and 7 from J, leaving 10 bases between them. The CDR3 is CASSESRVNSPLHF. As DNA, the CDR3 is TGCGCCAGCAGTGAAAGCAGGGTCAATTCACCCCTCCACTTT.

The rearrangement uses TRBV10-1 and TRBJ2-7; 8 positions match TRBD2. CDR1 is WNHNN, CDR2 SYGVQD, per germline (reference sequence). Trimming at V came to 10 bases and at J to 4 bases, leaving 15 bases not matched to a gene. The CDR3 sequence is 15 residues long. CDR3 residues: CAIKAGDPSGYEQYF. For the CDR3, the DNA is TGCGCCATCAAAGCGGGAGACCCTTCCGGATACGAGCAGTACTTC.

The genes are TRBV2 and TRBJ1-1, with D perhaps matching TRBD1 (6 bases). The CDR3 contains 16 residues. Trimming cost V 7 bases and J 1 base, with 19 bases left between them. Germline CDR1 reads SNHLY; CDR2 reads FYNNEI. CDR3 protein: CASNEGVPGENTEAFF. CDR3 coding DNA: TGTGCCAGCAACGAAGGGGTCCCAGGGGAGAACACTGAAGCTTTCTTT.